Shown below are 26 T cell receptor beta chains from a single sample sequenced in a study of T cell responses to AZD1222 COVID-19 vaccine. Assay used: immunoSEQ multiplex PCR; TCRdb lists only in-frame clones, some missing. This table has around 130,000 clones, more than 85% appearing once. Specimen: peripheral blood, collected on day 0 of AZD1222 vaccination. Source of these receptors: an adult in good health.

V is TRBV6-1 and J is TRBJ1-4; D not certain. Germline CDR1 is MNHNS and CDR2 is SASEGT. The V and J ends lost 1 base and 6 bases respectively, with 18 bases between them. The CDR3 spans 17 residues. This chain's CDR3 is CASSEDIRSTVDEKLFF. The DNA for the CDR3 is TGTGCCAGCAGTGAAGATATCAGATCGACGGTAGATGAAAAACTGTTTTTT.

V gene TRBV3-1 (or the pseudogene TRBV3-2) combines with J gene TRBJ2-1, with 10 bases identical to TRBD2. The length of the CDR3 is 15 residues. Trimming cost V 4 bases and J 8 bases; bases outside gene matches: 8. Germline loops: CDR1 LGHDT, CDR2 YNNKEL (reference sequence). CDR3 protein: CASSPSGGASYEQFF. As DNA, the CDR3 is TGTGCCAGCAGCCCAAGCGGGGGGGCTAGCTATGAGCAGTTCTTC.

This chain joins TRBV18 and TRBJ1-2, with 8 positions matching TRBD1. The CDR3 consists of 16 residues. The J segment lost 4 bases and the V segment lost 3 bases, leaving 10 bases of the junction unmatched. Germline V gene lookup returns CDR1 KGHSH and CDR2 LQKENI. CDR3 nucleotides: TGTGCCAGCTCACCGCCGGACAGGGTGGTGGTCTATGGCTACACCTTC. This gives the protein CASSPPDRVVVYGYTF.

The gene calls are TRBV2 and TRBJ1-1; D gene ambiguous. The germline CDR1 and CDR2 sequences are SNHLY and FYNNEI. This CDR3 has 13 residues. V was shortened by 11 bases and J by 1 base, with 14 bases between the two germline ends. The CDR3 DNA reads TGTGCCCGCCGGGTTGGGCCGAACACTGAAGCTTTCTTT. Amino acid sequence: CARRVGPNTEAFF.

The gene calls are TRBV6-6 and TRBJ1-2, with D uncertain. CDR3 length: 14 residues. From germline, CDR1 is MNHNY and CDR2 SVGAGI (reference sequence). V lost 0 bases to trimming and J lost 0 bases, with 5 bases between them. DNA of the CDR3: TGTGCCAGCAGTTACTCGAACCCTAACTATGGCTACACCTTC. It translates to CASSYSNPNYGYTF.

The V gene is TRBV10-3, the J gene TRBJ1-1; D unresolved. The CDR3 totals 12 residues. Per the germline V gene, CDR1 is ENHRY and CDR2 is SYGVKD. V shed 6 bases and J shed 6 bases, with 11 bases lying between them. The CDR3 region has the DNA TGTGCCATCAGGGAGGGTGCTTCTGAAGCTTTCTTT. This encodes CAIREGASEAFF.

This clone occurred once. The chain recombines TRBV5-1 with TRBJ1-1; the D gene is possibly TRBD1 (6 bases). The V gene's germline CDR1 is SGHRS and CDR2 YFSETQ. Trimming shortened V by 1 base and J by 8 bases, and 9 bases separated the two germline ends. The CDR3 is 12 residues long. CDR3 protein: CASSLTTGEAFF. Here the CDR3 DNA reads TGCGCCAGCAGCTTGACGACAGGCGAAGCTTTCTTT.

The V and J genes are TRBV7-3 and TRBJ1-2; possibly TRBD1 for D (5 bases). The CDR3 has 13 amino acids. Trimming pared 3 bases from V and 3 bases from J, leaving 8 bases between. Per the germline V gene, CDR1 is SGHTA and CDR2 is FQGTGA. In DNA form, the CDR3 reads TGTGCCAGCAGCTTTAGGGACTACTATGGCTACACCTTC. It codes for CASSFRDYYGYTF.

The V call is TRBV18, the J call TRBJ2-5; D gene uncertain. The CDR3 is 14 residues long. The V end was cut by 6 bases, the J end by 5 bases, with 16 bases between. The germline V gene encodes CDR1 KGHSH and CDR2 LQKENI. The CDR3 nucleotides are TGTGCCAGCTCCCGACCAGGCAATTACGAGACCCAGTACTTC. Translation: CASSRPGNYETQYF. Drawing the rest from reference TRBV18 and TRBJ2-5, the complete variable domain is NAGVMQNPRHLVRRRGQEARLRCSPMKGHSHVYWYRQLPEEGLKFMVYLQKENIIDESGMPKERFSAEFPKEGPSILRIQQVVRGDSAAYFCASSRPGNYETQYFGPGTRLLVL.

The chain employs TRBV15 and TRBJ1-5; TRBD1 matches 8 bases. CDR3 size: 15 residues. Germline CDR1 and CDR2: LNHNV and YYDKDF (reference sequence). V shed 0 bases and J 5 bases; nucleotides not matched to a gene: 3. The CDR3 coding sequence is TGTGCCACCAGCAGAGATCAGGGGGCGCATCAGCCCCAGCATTTT. Its protein product is CATSRDQGAHQPQHF.

This clone turned up a few times. V gene TRBV20-1 combines with J gene TRBJ1-5; D is unclear. Germline V gives CDR1 DFQATT, CDR2 SNEGSKA (reference sequence). V was shortened by 3 bases and J by 2 bases, with 11 bases between the two germline ends. The CDR3 contains 14 residues. The CDR3 loop is CSASGIGGNQPQHF. In nucleotides, the CDR3 is TGCAGTGCTAGTGGGATTGGAGGCAATCAGCCCCAGCATTTT.

This chain uses TRBV2 with TRBJ1-1; D is undetermined. The CDR3 totals 15 residues. Trimming pared 3 bases from V and 1 base from J, leaving 12 bases between. CDR1 is SNHLY, CDR2 FYNNEI, per germline. The chain's CDR3 is CASSDDTTANTEAFF. The CDR3 DNA follows: TGTGCCAGCAGTGATGACACTACAGCGAACACTGAAGCTTTCTTT.

The chain joins TRBV18 to TRBJ1-2; D call uncertain. Trimming shortened V by 4 bases and J by 7 bases, and 13 bases separated the two germline ends. CDR3 size: 13 residues. Per the germline V gene, CDR1 is KGHSH and CDR2 is LQKENI. This CDR3 is CASSLSRGPGYTF. In DNA form, the CDR3 reads TGTGCCAGCTCACTTTCCCGGGGTCCTGGCTACACCTTC.

This clone has a single count. V and J are TRBV7-9 and TRBJ1-2, with D unclear. Germline V lookup: CDR1 SEHNR, CDR2 FQNEAQ (reference sequence). The CDR3 is made up of 16 amino acids. Trimming took off 0 bases at V and 2 bases at J, with 13 bases between the two ends. This chain's CDR3 is CASSLARDIWNYGYTF. The CDR3 DNA reads TGTGCCAGCAGCTTAGCACGCGACATCTGGAACTATGGCTACACCTTC.

The V call is TRBV10-3, the J call TRBJ1-2; 7 positions agree with TRBD1. Germline CDR1 ENHRY, CDR2 SYGVKD. CDR3 size: 13 residues. J lost 6 bases, V lost 4 bases, and 5 bases had no gene match. The CDR3 is CAISVHRGDGYTF. CDR3 DNA: TGTGCCATCAGTGTACACAGGGGCGATGGCTACACCTTC.

This sequence joins TRBV19 and TRBJ2-1; D is ambiguous. Germline lookup yields CDR1 LNHDA and CDR2 SQIVND (reference sequence). The CDR3 length is 13 residues. Trimming took off 3 bases at V and 6 bases at J, with 9 bases between the two ends. CDR3 sequence reads: CASSIIRSNEQFF. The DNA of the CDR3 is TGTGCCAGTAGTATCATAAGGAGCAATGAGCAGTTCTTC.

V gene TRBV19 combines with J gene TRBJ2-2, with no clear D. There are 16 residues in the CDR3. Germline assignment: CDR1 LNHDA and CDR2 SQIVND (reference sequence). V was trimmed by 2 bases and J by 0 bases, leaving 10 bases between them. The DNA of the CDR3 is TGTGCCAGTAGTATATGGAGTCCCACGAACACCGGGGAGCTGTTTTTT. It yields the protein CASSIWSPTNTGELFF. Based on the CDR3 plus reference TRBV19 and TRBJ2-2, the full variable domain is DGGITQSPKYLFRKEGQNVTLSCEQNLNHDAMYWYRQDPGQGLRLIYYSQIVNDFQKGDIAEGYSVSREKKESFPLTVTSAQKNPTAFYLCASSIWSPTNTGELFFGEGSRLTVL.

The V call is TRBV7-9, the J call TRBJ2-7; D is possibly TRBD1 (6 bases). Germline CDR1 SEHNR, CDR2 FQNEAQ (reference sequence). The CDR3 has 12 residues. V was pared by 4 bases and J by 5 bases, with 9 bases between. The CDR3 spells CASSYAGDEQYF. CDR3 nucleotides: TGTGCCAGCAGCTACGCAGGGGACGAGCAGTACTTC. Combining the CDR3 with reference TRBV7-9 and TRBJ2-7 gives the whole variable domain DTGVSQNPRHKITKRGQNVTFRCDPISEHNRLYWYRQTLGQGPEFLTYFQNEAQLEKSRLLSDRFSAERPKGSFSTLEIQRTEQGDSAMYLCASSYAGDEQYFGPGTRLTVT.

The J gene is TRBJ2-2, the V gene TRBV2; TRBD2 matches at 10 bases. J lost 7 bases, V lost 4 bases, and 12 bases had no gene match. Germline V CDR1 and CDR2: SNHLY, FYNNEI. The CDR3 spans 17 residues. CDR3 protein: CASSGSVLAGKVGELFF. CDR3 sequence (DNA): TGTGCCAGCAGTGGTTCCGTACTAGCGGGAAAGGTCGGGGAGCTGTTTTTT.

The chain couples TRBV19 to TRBJ1-2; D not certain. CDR1 LNHDA and CDR2 SQIVND come from the germline V gene (reference sequence). Trimming left V 1 base short and J 1 base short, with 7 bases between. The CDR3 sequence is 14 residues long. Here the CDR3 reads CASSIAGSNYGYTF. As DNA, the CDR3 is TGTGCCAGTAGTATAGCAGGCAGTAACTATGGCTACACCTTC.

V usage is TRBV3-1 (or the pseudogene TRBV3-2) and J usage is TRBJ1-6; 7 bases map to TRBD1. Germline V gene lookup returns CDR1 LGHDT and CDR2 YNNKEL (reference sequence). The CDR3 is 15 residues long. The J segment lost 5 bases and the V segment lost 3 bases, leaving 4 bases of the junction unmatched. The CDR3 bases are TGTGCCAGCAGCCAGTACAGGGGAAATAATTCACCCCTCCACTTT. The encoded protein is CASSQYRGNNSPLHF.

The rearrangement links TRBV2 to TRBJ1-3; D gene uncertain. Germline values: CDR1 SNHLY, CDR2 FYNNEI. The CDR3 sequence is 15 residues long. Trimming shortened V by 5 bases and J by 2 bases, and 13 bases separated the two germline ends. The CDR3 is CASSQTPPPGNTIYF. CDR3 in DNA: TGTGCCAGCAGTCAGACCCCACCGCCTGGAAACACCATATATTTT.

The CDR3 loop is CASSGDSGEQPYYNEQFF. CDR3 in DNA: TGTGCCAGCAGTGGAGATAGCGGGGAGCAACCTTACTACAATGAGCAGTTCTTC. V gene TRBV2 combines with J gene TRBJ2-1; 8 bases fit TRBD2. J was trimmed by 3 bases and V by 4 bases; bases with no gene match: 14. The germline V gene has CDR1 SNHLY and CDR2 FYNNEI. This CDR3 has 18 amino acids.

The rearrangement joins TRBV18 to TRBJ1-4; TRBD1 aligns across 7 bases. Trimming at V came to 4 bases and at J to 6 bases, leaving 2 bases not matched to a gene. Germline V gives CDR1 KGHSH, CDR2 LQKENI. There are 13 residues in the CDR3. This CDR3 is CASSRDRHEKLFF. CDR3 nucleotide sequence: TGTGCCAGCTCACGGGACAGACATGAAAAACTGTTTTTT.

The chain carries TRBV7-8 and TRBJ1-1; D may be TRBD1 (5 bases). V was cut by 5 bases and J by 1 base, with 14 bases left in between. Per the germline V gene, CDR1 is SGHVS and CDR2 is FQNEAQ. The CDR3 runs 15 residues. CDR3 protein: CASSLPGGGNTEAFF. The CDR3 DNA is TGTGCCAGCAGCCTTCCCGGGGGTGGGAACACTGAAGCTTTCTTT.

This chain uses TRBV10-3 with TRBJ1-1; no clear D. This CDR3 region has 13 residues. The germline V gene encodes CDR1 ENHRY and CDR2 SYGVKD. V was shortened by 4 bases and J by 4 bases, with 10 bases between the two germline ends. This chain's CDR3 is CAISAGRLTEAFF. CDR3 DNA: TGTGCCATCAGTGCGGGCAGACTCACTGAAGCTTTCTTT.